The TCR beta chain described here comes from a study of shared clonotypes between healthy human individuals. Study-level points and caveats: A generally larger estimated richness was seen in naive subsets than in memory subsets. Shared clonotypes across all four donors exceeded non-shared ones in generation probability.

Unmatched junction bases numbered 0, after V lost 1 base and J lost 0 bases. The CDR3 runs to 15 residues. Germline V gene data show CDR1 as SGHAT and CDR2 as FQNNGV. Researchers ran the assay at a deep level. In the original analysis: Junction-only immunoSEQ sequences carried no quality scores, so filtering differed. This table comes from immunoSEQ multiplex PCR, and its TCRdb copy is limited to in-frame clones, with some not included. Clone size and V and J calls were adopted from that table, with D and trimming inferred from the DNA. The data show about 380,000 clones, approximately 97% seen once. Comments on this clone: Its antigen is not identified.

The chain has TRBV11-2 and TRBJ1-2; 9 nucleotides match TRBD1. Material for sequencing was memory CD8+ T cells sorted from blood. Described subset: CD45RO+ cells pooled with CCR7-negative TemRA cells. The clonotype originates from a man aged 30 to 39 in good health. CDR3: CASSLGQGANYGYTF. The CDR3 nucleotides read TGTGCCAGCAGCTTAGGACAGGGGGCTAACTATGGCTACACCTTC. The full variable domain, completed using reference TRBV11-2 and TRBJ1-2, is EAGVAQSPRYKIIEKRQSVAFWCNPISGHATLYWYQQILGQGPKLLIQFQNNGVVDDSQLPKDRFSAERLKGVDSTLKIQPAKLEDSAVYLCASSLGQGANYGYTFGSGTRLTVV.